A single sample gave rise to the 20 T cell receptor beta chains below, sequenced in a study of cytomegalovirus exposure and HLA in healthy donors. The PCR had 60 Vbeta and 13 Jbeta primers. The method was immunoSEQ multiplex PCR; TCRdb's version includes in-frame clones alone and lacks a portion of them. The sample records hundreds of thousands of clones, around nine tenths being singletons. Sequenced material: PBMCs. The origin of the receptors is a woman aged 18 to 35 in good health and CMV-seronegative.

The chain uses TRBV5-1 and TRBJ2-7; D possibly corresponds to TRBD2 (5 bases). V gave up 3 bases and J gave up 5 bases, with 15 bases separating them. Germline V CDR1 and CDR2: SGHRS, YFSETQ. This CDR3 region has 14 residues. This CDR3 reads CASSSPAGSDEQYF. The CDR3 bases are TGCGCCAGCAGCTCCCCCGCAGGTAGCGACGAGCAGTACTTC.

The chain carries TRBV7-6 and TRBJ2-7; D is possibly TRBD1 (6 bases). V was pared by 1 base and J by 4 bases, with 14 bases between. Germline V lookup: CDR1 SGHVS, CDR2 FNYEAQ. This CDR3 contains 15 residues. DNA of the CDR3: TGTGCCAGCAGCTTAGAGGGGACACCTTTTTACGAGCAGTACTTC. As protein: CASSLEGTPFYEQYF.

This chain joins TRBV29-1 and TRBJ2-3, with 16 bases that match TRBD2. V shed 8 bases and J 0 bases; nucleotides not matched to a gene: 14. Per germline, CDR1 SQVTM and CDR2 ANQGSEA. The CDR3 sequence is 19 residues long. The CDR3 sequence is CSISAPGLAGGPSTDTQYF. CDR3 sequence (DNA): TGCAGCATCTCTGCCCCGGGACTAGCGGGGGGGCCGAGCACAGATACGCAGTATTTT.

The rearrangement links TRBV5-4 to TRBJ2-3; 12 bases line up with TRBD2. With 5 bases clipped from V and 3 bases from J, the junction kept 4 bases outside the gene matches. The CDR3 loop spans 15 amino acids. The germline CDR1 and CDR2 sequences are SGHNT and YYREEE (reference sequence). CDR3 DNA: TGTGCCAGCAGGGCGACTAGCGGGGGAACAGATACGCAGTATTTT. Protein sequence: CASRATSGGTDTQYF.

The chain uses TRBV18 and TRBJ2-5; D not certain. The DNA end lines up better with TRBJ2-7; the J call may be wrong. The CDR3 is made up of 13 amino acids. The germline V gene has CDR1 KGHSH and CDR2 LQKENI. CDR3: CASSPQSSNEQYF. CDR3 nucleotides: TGTGCCAGCTCACCACAATCATCCAACGAGCAGTACTTC.

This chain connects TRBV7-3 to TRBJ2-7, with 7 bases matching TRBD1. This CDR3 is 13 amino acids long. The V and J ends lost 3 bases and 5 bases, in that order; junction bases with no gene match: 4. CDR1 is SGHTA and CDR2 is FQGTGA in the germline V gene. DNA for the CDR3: TGTGCCAGCAGCTTTACAGGGGCCCACGAGCAGTACTTC. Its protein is CASSFTGAHEQYF.

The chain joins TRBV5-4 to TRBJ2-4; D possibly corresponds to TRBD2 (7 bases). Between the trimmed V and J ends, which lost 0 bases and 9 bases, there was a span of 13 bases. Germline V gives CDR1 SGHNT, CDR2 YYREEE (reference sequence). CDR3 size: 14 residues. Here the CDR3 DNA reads TGTGCCAGCAGCTTGGGAGGGGGGGCGGGCATTCAGTACTTC. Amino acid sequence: CASSLGGGAGIQYF.

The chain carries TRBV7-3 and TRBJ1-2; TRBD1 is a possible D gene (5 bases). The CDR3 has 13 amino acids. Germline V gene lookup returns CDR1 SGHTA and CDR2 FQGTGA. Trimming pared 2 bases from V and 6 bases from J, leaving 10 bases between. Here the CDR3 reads CASSLGGSHGYTF. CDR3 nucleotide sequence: TGTGCCAGCAGCTTAGGGGGGAGCCATGGCTACACCTTC.

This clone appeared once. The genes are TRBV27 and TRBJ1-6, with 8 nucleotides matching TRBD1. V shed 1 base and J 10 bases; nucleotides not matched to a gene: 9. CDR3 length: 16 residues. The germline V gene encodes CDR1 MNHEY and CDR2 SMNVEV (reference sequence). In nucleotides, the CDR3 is TGTGCCAGCAGTTTATTCGGTCGGCAGGGGGCCTCACCCCTCCACTTT. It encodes CASSLFGRQGASPLHF.

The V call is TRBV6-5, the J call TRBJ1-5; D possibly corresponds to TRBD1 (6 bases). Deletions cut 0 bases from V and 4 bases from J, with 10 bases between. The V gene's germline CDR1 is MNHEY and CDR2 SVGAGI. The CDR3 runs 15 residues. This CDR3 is CASSYSIRGNQPQHF. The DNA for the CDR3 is TGTGCCAGCAGTTACTCGATCAGGGGAAATCAGCCCCAGCATTTT.

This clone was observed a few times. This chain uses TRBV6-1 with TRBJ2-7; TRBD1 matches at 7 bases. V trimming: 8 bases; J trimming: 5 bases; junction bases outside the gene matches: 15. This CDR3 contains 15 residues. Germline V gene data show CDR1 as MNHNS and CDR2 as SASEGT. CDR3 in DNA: TGTGCCAGCTCTAACGCAGGGGGACGGGTAAACGAGCAGTACTTC. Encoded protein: CASSNAGGRVNEQYF.

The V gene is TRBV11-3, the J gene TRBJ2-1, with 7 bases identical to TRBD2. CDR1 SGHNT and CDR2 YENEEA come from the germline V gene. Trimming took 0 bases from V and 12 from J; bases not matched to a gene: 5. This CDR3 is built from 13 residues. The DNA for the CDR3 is TGTGCCAGCAGCTTAGATCGGGGGGAACGGCAGTTCTTC. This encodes CASSLDRGERQFF.

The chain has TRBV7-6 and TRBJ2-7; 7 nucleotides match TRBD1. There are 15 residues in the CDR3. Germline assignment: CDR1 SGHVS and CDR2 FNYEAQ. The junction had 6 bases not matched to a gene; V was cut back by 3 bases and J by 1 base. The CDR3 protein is CASSLGPGQSYEQYF. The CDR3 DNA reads TGTGCCAGCAGCTTGGGGCCGGGACAGTCCTACGAGCAGTACTTC.

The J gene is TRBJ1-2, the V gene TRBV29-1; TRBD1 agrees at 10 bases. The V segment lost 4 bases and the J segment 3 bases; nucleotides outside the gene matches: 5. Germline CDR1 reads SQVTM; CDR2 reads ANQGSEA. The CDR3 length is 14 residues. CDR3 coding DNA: TGCAGCGTTGGAGGGACAGGGGAGGACTATGGCTACACCTTC. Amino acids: CSVGGTGEDYGYTF.

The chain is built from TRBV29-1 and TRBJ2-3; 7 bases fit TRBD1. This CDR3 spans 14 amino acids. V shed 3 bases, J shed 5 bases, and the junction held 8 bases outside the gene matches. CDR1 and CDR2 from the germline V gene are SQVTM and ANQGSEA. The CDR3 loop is CSVESWDRGDTQYF. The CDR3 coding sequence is TGCAGCGTTGAGAGTTGGGACAGAGGAGATACGCAGTATTTT.

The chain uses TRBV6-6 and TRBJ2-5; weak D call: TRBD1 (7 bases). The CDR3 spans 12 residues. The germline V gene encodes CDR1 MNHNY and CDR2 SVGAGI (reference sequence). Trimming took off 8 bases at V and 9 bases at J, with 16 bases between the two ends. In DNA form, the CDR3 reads TGTGCCAGCGGCCAGGGGGGCTTGGCCCAGTACTTC. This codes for CASGQGGLAQYF.

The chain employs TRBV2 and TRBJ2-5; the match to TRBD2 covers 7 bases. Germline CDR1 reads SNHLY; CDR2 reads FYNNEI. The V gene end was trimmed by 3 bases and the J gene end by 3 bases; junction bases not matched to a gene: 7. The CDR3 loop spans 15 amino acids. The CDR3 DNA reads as TGTGCCAGCAGTGACCAGCGGGGAGGGGAAGAGACCCAGTACTTC. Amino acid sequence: CASSDQRGGEETQYF. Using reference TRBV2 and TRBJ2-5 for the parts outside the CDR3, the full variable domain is EPEVTQTPSHQVTQMGQEVILRCVPISNHLYFYWYRQILGQKVEFLVSFYNNEISEKSEIFDDQFSVERPDGSNFTLKIRSTKLEDSAMYFCASSDQRGGEETQYFGPGTRLLVL.

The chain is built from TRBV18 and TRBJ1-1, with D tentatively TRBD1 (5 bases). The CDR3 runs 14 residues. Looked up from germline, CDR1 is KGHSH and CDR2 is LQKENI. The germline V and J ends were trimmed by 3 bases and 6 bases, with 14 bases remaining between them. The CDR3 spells CASSPVQGLSEAFF. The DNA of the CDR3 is TGTGCCAGCTCACCCGTCCAGGGTCTCTCTGAAGCTTTCTTT.

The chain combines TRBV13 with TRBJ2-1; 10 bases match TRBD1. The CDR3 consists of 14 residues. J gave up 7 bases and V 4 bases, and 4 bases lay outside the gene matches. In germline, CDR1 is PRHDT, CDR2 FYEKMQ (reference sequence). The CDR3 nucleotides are TGTGCCAGCAGCTCGGGACAGGGGAAGAATGAGCAGTTCTTC. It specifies CASSSGQGKNEQFF.

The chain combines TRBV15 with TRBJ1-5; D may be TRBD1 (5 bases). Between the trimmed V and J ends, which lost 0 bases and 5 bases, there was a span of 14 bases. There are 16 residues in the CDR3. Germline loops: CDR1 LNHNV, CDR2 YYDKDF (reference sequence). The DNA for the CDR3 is TGTGCCACCAGCAGAGATTCCTTAGGGGTTCATCAGCCCCAGCATTTT. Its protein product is CATSRDSLGVHQPQHF.